One T cell receptor beta chain is described in this entry. The data were obtained in a study of blood T cell repertoires in COVID-19. Measured with immunoSEQ multiplex PCR; TCRdb has only the in-frame clones, and not every one. The table lists about 190,000 clones, about 77% of them singletons. Germline assignment: CDR1 MNHEY and CDR2 SMNVEV (reference sequence). This CDR3 has 13 residues. With V trimmed by 10 bases and J by 7 bases, 8 bases remained unmatched. The sample taken for sequencing was peripheral blood. The chain has TRBV27 and TRBJ2-2, with 8 bases lining up with TRBD1. The TCR was taken from a woman over 75 with active or convalescent COVID-19. The CDR3 nucleotides are TGTGCCACCCAGGGGGCCTGGGGCGGGGAGCTGTTTTTT. This codes for CATQGAWGGELFF.